Detailed here is one TCR beta chain. Per the authors' pipeline: How many nucleated cells were present was estimated from reference gene primer amplification. Profiling relied on immunoSEQ multiplex PCR, and the TCRdb table lists in-frame clones only, not all of them. The DNA was the basis for D and trimming; V, J and clone size are from that table. This sample carries hundreds of thousands of clones, around nine tenths of them seen once, and the ten largest clones take around 13%. This sample is drawn from a study of blood T cell repertoires in COVID-19. V gave up 1 base and J gave up 5 bases, with 15 bases separating them. Germline lookup yields CDR1 SGHDT and CDR2 YYEEEE. The CDR3 loop spans 16 amino acids.

This sequence was found in a woman aged 70-85 years with COVID-19, enrolled during active disease. The V gene is TRBV5-6, the J gene TRBJ2-2, with D perhaps TRBD2 (5 bases). The sequenced sample was peripheral blood. The CDR3 protein is CASSLWFSGWTGELFF. The DNA for the CDR3 is TGTGCCAGCAGCTTGTGGTTTTCGGGGTGGACCGGGGAGCTGTTTTTT.